These 16 T cell receptor beta chains share one sample of origin, sequenced in a study of cytomegalovirus exposure and HLA in healthy donors. Use of 60 Vbeta and 13 Jbeta primers characterized the PCR. The table came from immunoSEQ multiplex PCR; TCRdb's copy has only in-frame clones and leaves some out. Seen here are 150,000 to 200,000 clones, around nine tenths observed once, and the top ten hold approximately 1.7%. The sequenced material came from PBMCs. These receptors came from a woman between 18 and 29 years old in good health and CMV-seronegative.

This clone came up a few times. J is TRBJ1-5 and V is TRBV5-6, with D possibly TRBD1 on 6 matching bases. Between the trimmed V and J ends, which lost 1 base and 2 bases, there was a span of 13 bases. Germline V gives CDR1 SGHDT, CDR2 YYEEEE. There are 16 residues in the CDR3. The CDR3 here is CASSLSAGAGNQPQHF. DNA for the CDR3: TGTGCCAGCAGCTTGTCCGCAGGGGCGGGCAATCAGCCCCAGCATTTT.

This clone was seen a few times. The V call is TRBV6-5, the J call TRBJ2-7; D perhaps matches TRBD2 (5 bases). V shed 2 bases and J shed 2 bases, with 13 bases lying between them. The CDR3 covers 15 residues. Germline assignment: CDR1 MNHEY and CDR2 SVGAGI. The CDR3 loop is CASSYNPGYTYEQYF. Written as DNA, the CDR3 is TGTGCCAGCAGTTACAACCCGGGATACACCTACGAGCAGTACTTC.

In its sample, this clone was seen a few times. This rearrangement joins TRBV14 to TRBJ2-5, with 8 bases lining up with TRBD2. Looked up from germline, CDR1 is SGHDN and CDR2 is FVKESK. Trimming removed 3 bases from V and 5 bases from J; junction bases left unmatched: 14. The CDR3 is 17 amino acids. The DNA for the CDR3 is TGTGCCAGCAGCCAGTCTTATAGCGGGATACGCCCCGAGACCCAGTACTTC. Translated: CASSQSYSGIRPETQYF.

The V gene is TRBV6-5, the J gene TRBJ1-3; 10 bases agree with TRBD1. Germline CDR1 is MNHEY and CDR2 is SVGAGI. Losses at the gene ends were 0 bases for V and 5 bases for J; bases not matched to a gene: 1. The CDR3 has 15 residues. DNA of the CDR3: TGTGCCAGCAGTTACTCGACAGGGGGCAGAAACACCATATATTTT. Translated: CASSYSTGGRNTIYF.

V is TRBV5-1 and J is TRBJ2-3, with TRBD2 identical over 7 bases. The J segment lost 3 bases and the V segment lost 4 bases, leaving 8 bases of the junction unmatched. The CDR3 spans 15 residues. CDR1 SGHRS and CDR2 YFSETQ come from the germline V gene. The CDR3 coding sequence is TGCGCCAGCAGCCCCCTAGCGGCTAGAACAGATACGCAGTATTTT. It translates to CASSPLAARTDTQYF.

This chain joins TRBV4-1 and TRBJ2-5; a weak D match, TRBD1 (5 bases). This CDR3 is built from 15 residues. The V gene's germline CDR1 is MGHRA and CDR2 YSYEKL. The germline V and J ends were trimmed by 0 bases and 3 bases, with 11 bases remaining between them. In DNA, the CDR3 is TGCGCCAGCAGCCAAGATCCCGCAGGGAAAGAGACCCAGTACTTC. Residues: CASSQDPAGKETQYF.

This clone showed up just once. This chain joins TRBV25-1 and TRBJ1-1; TRBD1 is a possible D gene (5 bases). This CDR3 spans 13 amino acids. Germline V CDR1 and CDR2: MGHDK, SYGVNS. Trimming left V 6 bases short and J 0 bases short, with 8 bases between. The chain's CDR3 is CASSRTLNTEAFF. CDR3 DNA sequence: TGTGCCAGCAGCCGGACATTGAACACTGAAGCTTTCTTT. Complete variable domain (other parts from reference TRBV25-1 and TRBJ1-1): EADIYQTPRYLVIGTGKKITLECSQTMGHDKMYWYQQDPGMELHLIHYSYGVNSTEKGDLSSESTVSRIRTEHFPLTLESARPSHTSQYLCASSRTLNTEAFFGQGTRLTVV.

The gene calls are TRBV7-6 and TRBJ2-5, with a tentative D call TRBD2 (6 bases). Per germline, CDR1 SGHVS and CDR2 FNYEAQ. The CDR3 runs 14 residues. V gave up 0 bases and J gave up 3 bases, with 8 bases separating them. CDR3 residues: CASSLAASEETQYF. CDR3 in DNA: TGTGCCAGCAGCTTAGCGGCTAGCGAAGAGACCCAGTACTTC. The variable domain in full, completed from reference TRBV7-6 and TRBJ2-5, reads GAGVSQSPRYKVTKRGQDVALRCDPISGHVSLYWYRQALGQGPEFLTYFNYEAQQDKSGLPNDRFSAERPEGSISTLTIQRTEQRDSAMYRCASSLAASEETQYFGPGTRLLVL.

The chain joins TRBV2 to TRBJ2-5; 13 bases agree with TRBD2. The CDR3 sequence is 14 residues long. V shed 5 bases and J 5 bases; nucleotides not matched to a gene: 2. Germline V CDR1 and CDR2: SNHLY, FYNNEI. The CDR3 sequence: CASSPGLAGETQYF. CDR3 nucleotide sequence: TGTGCCAGCAGTCCGGGACTAGCGGGGGAGACCCAGTACTTC.

The chain employs TRBV7-9 and TRBJ2-1; D is perhaps TRBD2 (5 bases). Trimming cost V 5 bases and J 1 base, with 15 bases left between them. The germline V gene has CDR1 SEHNR and CDR2 FQNEAQ (reference sequence). The CDR3 is 16 amino acids. The CDR3 here is CASSPQSGRSYNEQFF. The DNA of the CDR3 is TGTGCCAGCAGCCCCCAAAGCGGACGTTCCTACAATGAGCAGTTCTTC.

The chain couples TRBV25-1 to TRBJ2-7; 14 bases agree with TRBD2. The CDR3 consists of 16 residues. Germline assignment: CDR1 MGHDK and CDR2 SYGVNS. Trimming removed 4 bases from V and 2 bases from J; junction bases left unmatched: 4. The CDR3 loop reads CASSAGTSGGAYEQYF. CDR3 coding DNA: TGTGCCAGCAGTGCCGGGACTAGCGGGGGTGCCTACGAGCAGTACTTC.

This chain connects TRBV25-1 to TRBJ2-3, with a tentative D call TRBD2 (5 bases). V lost 7 bases to trimming and J lost 2 bases, with 10 bases between them. The length of the CDR3 is 13 residues. CDR1 is MGHDK and CDR2 is SYGVNS in the germline V gene. CDR3 DNA: TGTGCCAGCACGGAGGACCCCACAGATACGCAGTATTTT. It codes for CASTEDPTDTQYF.

This clone is a singleton in its sample. The gene calls are TRBV10-3 and TRBJ1-1; a possible D gene is TRBD1 (5 bases). V shed 5 bases and J shed 1 base, with 14 bases lying between them. This CDR3 comprises 15 residues. The germline gives CDR1 ENHRY, CDR2 SYGVKD. The CDR3 sequence is CAISSSGLPNTEAFF. The CDR3 bases are TGTGCCATCAGTTCCTCGGGACTCCCGAACACTGAAGCTTTCTTT.

This clone was detected once. This CDR3 is CASSPGGVHTGELFF. The CDR3 region has the DNA TGTGCCAGCAGCCCTGGAGGGGTCCACACCGGGGAGCTGTTTTTT. This sequence joins TRBV5-4 and TRBJ2-2; D may be TRBD2 (6 bases). This CDR3 spans 15 amino acids. V lost 4 bases and J 3 bases, leaving 13 bases between the germline ends. Germline CDR1 reads SGHNT; CDR2 reads YYREEE (reference sequence).

This rearrangement joins TRBV5-3 to TRBJ2-2, with 7 bases that match TRBD2. TRBV5-3 is an open reading frame, and its role is uncertain. The J segment lost 3 bases and the V segment lost 1 base, leaving 6 bases of the junction unmatched. CDR3 length: 16 residues. The CDR3: CARSLIRDYYTGELFF. As DNA, the CDR3 is TGTGCCAGAAGCTTGATCCGGGACTATTACACCGGGGAGCTGTTTTTT.

This chain uses TRBV11-2 with TRBJ2-3; D not resolved. The germline V gene encodes CDR1 SGHAT and CDR2 FQNNGV. CDR3 size: 12 residues. Trimming took off 2 bases at V and 5 bases at J, with 5 bases between the two ends. CDR3 amino acids: CASSLIQDTQYF. CDR3 DNA: TGTGCCAGCAGCTTAATTCAAGATACGCAGTATTTT.